These 25 T cell receptor beta chains share one sample of origin, sequenced in a study of brain T cells in children with intractable seizures. Generated by immunoSEQ multiplex PCR, the TCRdb table keeps only in-frame clones and is missing some. The table has under 400,000 clones, 93% seen once. Time point noted: blood from clinic visit 5 months post-surgery; TSC patient then seizure free. Here the sequenced sample was peripheral blood, taken more than 4 months after surgery. These receptors all stem from a boy in the first two years of life with tuberous sclerosis and intractable seizures.

CDR3 coding DNA: TGTGCCAGCAGCTTAAATACAGGGGTTTACGAGCAGTACTTC. Its translation: CASSLNTGVYEQYF. The rearrangement uses TRBV11-1 and TRBJ2-7, with 7 positions matching TRBD1. V was pared by 2 bases and J by 4 bases, with 5 bases of the junction left unmatched. This CDR3 contains 14 residues. CDR1 is SGHAT and CDR2 is FQDESV in the germline V gene (reference sequence).

The rearrangement uses TRBV3-1 (or the pseudogene TRBV3-2) and TRBJ2-5; D is unresolved. This CDR3 has 15 amino acids. V was trimmed by 1 base and J by 2 bases, leaving 11 bases between them. Germline V gives CDR1 LGHDT, CDR2 YNNKEL (reference sequence). The CDR3 is CASSQVKALQETQYF. The CDR3 DNA follows: TGTGCCAGCAGCCAAGTAAAGGCATTACAAGAGACCCAGTACTTC.

The chain carries TRBV13 and TRBJ2-7; D perhaps matches TRBD2 (5 bases). Trimming removed 8 bases from V and 7 bases from J, with 18 bases in between. Germline V gives CDR1 PRHDT, CDR2 FYEKMQ (reference sequence). This CDR3 has 13 amino acids. The CDR3 DNA follows: TGTGCCAGCTCCGATGCGAGGGCACAAGAGCAGTACTTC. Translation: CASSDARAQEQYF.

This clone came up once. This chain links TRBV7-6 with TRBJ2-5, with D possibly TRBD1 on 6 matching bases. CDR1 and CDR2 (germline): SGHVS, FNYEAQ. The ends were cut back, 4 bases at V and 7 bases at J, with 16 bases in the middle. This CDR3 comprises 14 residues. The CDR3 region has the DNA TGTGCCAGCAGCTCCCTCAGGGGATCAAGGACCCAGTACTTC. Encoded protein: CASSSLRGSRTQYF. Full variable domain (missing parts from reference TRBV7-6 and TRBJ2-5): GAGVSQSPRYKVTKRGQDVALRCDPISGHVSLYWYRQALGQGPEFLTYFNYEAQQDKSGLPNDRFSAERPEGSISTLTIQRTEQRDSAMYRCASSSLRGSRTQYFGPGTRLLVL.

This chain joins TRBV13 and TRBJ2-5, with unresolved D. CDR1 and CDR2 from the germline V gene are PRHDT and FYEKMQ (reference sequence). V lost 6 bases to trimming and J lost 0 bases, with 8 bases between them. The CDR3 sequence is 13 residues long. CDR3 DNA: TGTGCCAGCAGTTCAGAGTACCAAGAGACCCAGTACTTC. It translates to CASSSEYQETQYF.

CDR3 nucleotides: TGTGCCAGCAGCCCCACCCTTCTAGCGCAGGAGGTCGGGTATGGCTACACCTTC. It codes for CASSPTLLAQEVGYGYTF. The V call is TRBV7-9, the J call TRBJ1-2; the D is unclear. The CDR3 has 18 amino acids. Per germline, CDR1 SEHNR and CDR2 FQNEAQ (reference sequence). V dropped 5 bases and J dropped 5 bases, with 27 bases sitting between them.

This rearrangement joins TRBV24-1 to TRBJ1-3; 10 bases agree with TRBD1. Germline V lookup: CDR1 KGHDR, CDR2 SFDVKD. The V and J ends lost 5 bases and 3 bases, in that order; junction bases with no gene match: 3. This CDR3 is built from 15 residues. The CDR3 protein is CATSAGTGVGNTIYF. DNA for the CDR3: TGTGCCACCAGTGCCGGGACAGGGGTTGGAAACACCATATATTTT.

The chain carries TRBV4-2 and TRBJ1-2; a possible D gene is TRBD1 (5 bases). Germline-derived CDR1 and CDR2 are LGHNA and YNFKEQ. This CDR3 has 15 residues. Trimming cost V 1 base and J 0 bases, with 9 bases left between them. DNA for the CDR3: TGTGCCAGCAGCCAAGCGCAGGGACCTAACTATGGCTACACCTTC. Amino acid sequence: CASSQAQGPNYGYTF.

The chain has TRBV12-5 and TRBJ1-1; maybe TRBD1 (6 bases). The germline V gene encodes CDR1 LGHNT and CDR2 FRNRAP. Between the trimmed V and J ends, which lost 1 base and 4 bases, there was a span of 13 bases. The CDR3 sequence is 15 residues long. CDR3 sequence reads: CASGLDLTGITEAFF. The DNA of the CDR3 is TGTGCTAGTGGTTTGGATTTAACAGGGATCACTGAAGCTTTCTTT.

This chain links TRBV7-9 with TRBJ2-2, with unresolved D. Trimming took off 5 bases at V and 7 bases at J, with 5 bases between the two ends. This CDR3 spans 11 amino acids. CDR1 is SEHNR, CDR2 FQNEAQ, per germline (reference sequence). The CDR3 spells CASSVSGELFF. DNA for the CDR3: TGTGCCAGCAGCGTCAGCGGGGAGCTGTTTTTT.

The CDR3 region has the DNA TGCGCCAGCAGGGGTAGGGACGAGCAGTACTTC. Protein sequence: CASRGRDEQYF. The chain combines TRBV5-1 with TRBJ2-7; D gene unclear. This CDR3 is 11 amino acids long. V lost 5 bases, J lost 5 bases, and 8 bases lay in between. CDR1 is SGHRS, CDR2 YFSETQ, per germline.

CDR3 nucleotides: TGCGCCAGCAGCTTGAGTCTAGCGGGCTACGAGCAGTACTTC. Its translation is CASSLSLAGYEQYF. The chain recombines TRBV5-1 with TRBJ2-7; the match to TRBD2 covers 8 bases. Germline values: CDR1 SGHRS, CDR2 YFSETQ. Trimming removed 1 base from V and 3 bases from J; junction bases left unmatched: 3. The CDR3 spans 14 residues.

J is TRBJ1-1 and V is TRBV18, with TRBD1 matching 9 bases. CDR1 KGHSH and CDR2 LQKENI come from the germline V gene. The CDR3 length is 15 residues. The junction had 9 bases not matched to a gene; V was cut back by 4 bases and J by 6 bases. Here the CDR3 reads CASSQSGTGLPEAFF. For the CDR3, the DNA is TGTGCCAGCTCACAATCCGGGACAGGGCTCCCTGAAGCTTTCTTT.

This sequence joins TRBV13 and TRBJ2-3; a possible D gene is TRBD2 (5 bases). The CDR3 loop spans 15 amino acids. Germline V gene sequence: CDR1 PRHDT, CDR2 FYEKMQ (reference sequence). Trimming left V 1 base short and J 2 bases short, with 10 bases between. CDR3 in DNA: TGTGCCAGCAGCTTAGCCCGAGGGAACACAGATACGCAGTATTTT. The encoded protein is CASSLARGNTDTQYF.

The V and J genes are TRBV5-4 and TRBJ2-3; D is perhaps TRBD2 (6 bases). Germline V gives CDR1 SGHNT, CDR2 YYREEE (reference sequence). The CDR3 contains 17 residues. V was clipped by 5 bases and J by 4 bases, with 23 bases between them. The CDR3 DNA is TGTGCCAGCAGTCCAATTATACCCCTCCCGGGGGCAGATACGCAGTATTTT. It yields the protein CASSPIIPLPGADTQYF.

The chain recombines TRBV3-1 (or the pseudogene TRBV3-2) with TRBJ2-5; unclear D gene. Germline V gene lookup returns CDR1 LGHDT and CDR2 YNNKEL (reference sequence). V lost 4 bases to trimming and J lost 4 bases, with 4 bases between them. The CDR3 is 11 residues long. CDR3 in amino acids: CASSLRETQYF. In DNA, the CDR3 is TGTGCCAGCAGCCTAAGAGAGACCCAGTACTTC.

This clone turned up a few times. This rearrangement joins TRBV24-1 to TRBJ1-1; 7 nucleotides agree with TRBD1. Trimming at V came to 3 bases and at J to 4 bases, leaving 7 bases not matched to a gene. The germline CDR1 and CDR2 sequences are KGHDR and SFDVKD. There are 15 residues in the CDR3. DNA for the CDR3: TGTGCCACCAGTGATCCGCAGGGGGGAACCACTGAAGCTTTCTTT. Residues: CATSDPQGGTTEAFF.

The gene calls are TRBV2 and TRBJ1-6, with 12 bases aligning to TRBD1. V shed 3 bases, J shed 8 bases, and the junction held 8 bases outside the gene matches. Germline CDR1 reads SNHLY; CDR2 reads FYNNEI. The CDR3 spans 17 residues. CDR3 loop: CASSDWDRGLHHSPLHF. The CDR3 DNA sequence: TGTGCCAGCAGTGATTGGGACAGGGGGCTCCACCATTCACCCCTCCACTTT.

V usage is TRBV29-1 and J usage is TRBJ1-2, with D uncertain. CDR3 length: 12 amino acids. Trimming left V 7 bases short and J 4 bases short, with 13 bases between. CDR1 and CDR2 from the germline V gene are SQVTM and ANQGSEA. This CDR3 is CSASSDPYGYTF. CDR3 bases: TGCAGCGCCTCCTCGGACCCCTATGGCTACACCTTC.

The J gene is TRBJ1-6, the V gene TRBV6-5, with D perhaps TRBD1 (5 bases). This CDR3 comprises 16 residues. Germline V gene data show CDR1 as MNHEY and CDR2 as SVGAGI. V lost 0 bases and J 10 bases, leaving 16 bases between the germline ends. DNA of the CDR3: TGTGCCAGCAGTTACTCGAGGGCCGCCCGGGGGTCACCCCTCCACTTT. Translated: CASSYSRAARGSPLHF.

The chain recombines TRBV7-6 with TRBJ1-2; 8 nucleotides align to TRBD1. Germline V CDR1 and CDR2: SGHVS, FNYEAQ. This CDR3 region has 15 residues. With 1 base clipped from V and 4 bases from J, the junction kept 5 bases outside the gene matches. CDR3 in amino acids: CASSLGQGTAYGYTF. Written as DNA, the CDR3 is TGTGCCAGCAGCTTAGGACAGGGGACCGCCTATGGCTACACCTTC.

This chain joins TRBV2 and TRBJ1-1, with 7 bases identical to TRBD1. CDR3 length: 18 amino acids. After removal of 4 bases from V and 0 bases from J, the junction contained 14 bases not matched to a gene. CDR1 and CDR2 (germline): SNHLY, FYNNEI. The CDR3 region has the DNA TGTGCCAGCAGTGCAGGGGGGTTGACGGACCTTATGAACACTGAAGCTTTCTTT. As protein: CASSAGGLTDLMNTEAFF. Full variable domain (rest looked up from reference TRBV2 and TRBJ1-1): EPEVTQTPSHQVTQMGQEVILRCVPISNHLYFYWYRQILGQKVEFLVSFYNNEISEKSEIFDDQFSVERPDGSNFTLKIRSTKLEDSAMYFCASSAGGLTDLMNTEAFFGQGTRLTVV.

Only a few counts were recorded for this clone. This rearrangement joins TRBV6-5 to TRBJ1-4; 7 bases align to TRBD1. The CDR3 spans 13 residues. Germline CDR1 reads MNHEY; CDR2 reads SVGAGI. The V gene end was trimmed by 5 bases and the J gene end by 5 bases; junction bases not matched to a gene: 2. Here the CDR3 DNA reads TGTGCCAGCAGTCCACAGGGGAATGAAAAACTGTTTTTT. Translating it yields CASSPQGNEKLFF.

The chain employs TRBV7-8 and TRBJ1-2; 8 bases align to TRBD1. Trimming at V came to 5 bases and at J to 6 bases, leaving 5 bases not matched to a gene. Germline V CDR1 and CDR2: SGHVS, FQNEAQ. This CDR3 has 13 residues. Written as DNA, the CDR3 is TGTGCCAGCAGCCCCCGGACAGGGAATGGCTACACCTTC. Residues: CASSPRTGNGYTF.

The chain links TRBV6-5 to TRBJ2-7; 8 positions match TRBD2. The CDR3 contains 16 residues. Germline trimming cut 0 bases from V and 0 bases from J; bases unmatched to any gene: 4. The germline V gene encodes CDR1 MNHEY and CDR2 SVGAGI. CDR3 DNA: TGTGCCAGCAGTTACTCGACCAGCGGGGGCTCCTACGAGCAGTACTTC. Amino acids: CASSYSTSGGSYEQYF.